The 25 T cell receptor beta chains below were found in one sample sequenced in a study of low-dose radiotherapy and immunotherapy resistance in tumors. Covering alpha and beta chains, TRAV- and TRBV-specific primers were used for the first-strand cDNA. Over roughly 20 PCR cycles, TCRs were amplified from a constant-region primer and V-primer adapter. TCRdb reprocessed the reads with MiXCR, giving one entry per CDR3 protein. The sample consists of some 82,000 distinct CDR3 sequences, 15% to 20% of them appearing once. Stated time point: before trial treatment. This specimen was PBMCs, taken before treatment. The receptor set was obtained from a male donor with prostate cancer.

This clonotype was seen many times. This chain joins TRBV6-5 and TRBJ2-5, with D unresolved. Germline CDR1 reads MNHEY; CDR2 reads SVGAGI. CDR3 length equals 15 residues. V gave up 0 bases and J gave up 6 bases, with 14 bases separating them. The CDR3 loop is CASSYSGPGGQTQYF. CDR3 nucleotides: TGTGCCAGCAGTTACTCGGGTCCTGGCGGCCAGACCCAGTACTTC.

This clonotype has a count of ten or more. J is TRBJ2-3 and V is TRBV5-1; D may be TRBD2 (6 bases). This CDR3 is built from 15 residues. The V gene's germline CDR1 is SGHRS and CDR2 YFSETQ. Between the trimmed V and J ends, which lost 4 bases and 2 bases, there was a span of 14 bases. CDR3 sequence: CASSELAAITDTQYF. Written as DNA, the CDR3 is TGCGCCAGCAGCGAACTAGCAGCCATCACAGATACGCAGTATTTT.

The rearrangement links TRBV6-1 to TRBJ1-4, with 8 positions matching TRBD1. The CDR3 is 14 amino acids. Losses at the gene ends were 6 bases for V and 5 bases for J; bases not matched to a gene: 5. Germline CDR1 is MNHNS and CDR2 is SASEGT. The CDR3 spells CASSRGQLNEKLFF. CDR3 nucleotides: TGTGCCAGCAGCAGGGGGCAGCTAAATGAAAAACTGTTTTTT.

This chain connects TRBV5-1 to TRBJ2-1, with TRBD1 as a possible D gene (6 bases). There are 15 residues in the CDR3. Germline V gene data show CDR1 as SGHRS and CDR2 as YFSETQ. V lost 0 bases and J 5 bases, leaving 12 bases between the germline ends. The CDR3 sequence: CASSLEGRGNNEQFF. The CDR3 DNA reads TGCGCCAGCAGCTTGGAGGGAAGGGGGAACAATGAGCAGTTCTTC.

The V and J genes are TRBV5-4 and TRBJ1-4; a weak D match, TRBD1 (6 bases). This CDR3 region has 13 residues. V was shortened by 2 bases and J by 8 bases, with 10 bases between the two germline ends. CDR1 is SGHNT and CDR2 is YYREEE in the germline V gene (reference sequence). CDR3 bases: TGTGCCAGCAGCTTCCCAGGGGACGAAAAACTGTTTTTT. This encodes CASSFPGDEKLFF.

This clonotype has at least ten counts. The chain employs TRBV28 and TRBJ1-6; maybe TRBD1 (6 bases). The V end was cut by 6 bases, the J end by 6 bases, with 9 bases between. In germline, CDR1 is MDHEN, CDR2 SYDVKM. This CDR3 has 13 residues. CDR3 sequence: CASRWTANSPLHF. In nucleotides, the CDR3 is TGTGCCAGCAGATGGACAGCTAATTCACCCCTCCACTTT.

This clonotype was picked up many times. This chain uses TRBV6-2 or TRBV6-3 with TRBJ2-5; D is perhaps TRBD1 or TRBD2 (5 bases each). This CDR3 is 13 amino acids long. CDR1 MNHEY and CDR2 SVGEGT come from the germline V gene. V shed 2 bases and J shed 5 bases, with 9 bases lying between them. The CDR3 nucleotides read TGTGCCAGCAGTTACGGGGGACGTGAGACCCAGTACTTC. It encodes CASSYGGRETQYF.

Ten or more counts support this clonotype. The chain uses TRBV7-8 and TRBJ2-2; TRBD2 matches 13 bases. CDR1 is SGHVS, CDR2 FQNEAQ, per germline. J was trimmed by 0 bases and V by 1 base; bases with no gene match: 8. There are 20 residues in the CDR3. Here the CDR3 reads CASSLVLRLAGGTNTGELFF. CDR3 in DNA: TGTGCCAGCAGCTTAGTTTTAAGACTAGCGGGAGGTACGAACACCGGGGAGCTGTTTTTT.

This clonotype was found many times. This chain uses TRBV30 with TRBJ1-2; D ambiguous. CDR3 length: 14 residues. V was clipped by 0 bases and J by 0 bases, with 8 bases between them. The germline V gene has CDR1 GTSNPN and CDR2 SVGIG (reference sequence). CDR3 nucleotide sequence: TGTGCCTGGAGTGTACCTCCGGCTAACTATGGCTACACCTTC. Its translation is CAWSVPPANYGYTF.

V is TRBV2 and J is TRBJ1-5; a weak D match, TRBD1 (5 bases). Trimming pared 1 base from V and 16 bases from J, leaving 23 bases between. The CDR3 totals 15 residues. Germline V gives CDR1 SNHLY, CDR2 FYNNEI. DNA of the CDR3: TGTGCCAGCAGTGAAGAAGGGGATAGCAATCAGCCCCGACATTTT. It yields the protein CASSEEGDSNQPRHF.

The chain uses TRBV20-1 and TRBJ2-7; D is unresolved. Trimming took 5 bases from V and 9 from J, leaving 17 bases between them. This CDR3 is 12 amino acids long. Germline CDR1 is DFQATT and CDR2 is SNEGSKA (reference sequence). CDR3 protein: CSASTPPHGQYF. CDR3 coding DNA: TGCAGTGCTTCCACACCGCCCCACGGGCAGTACTTC.

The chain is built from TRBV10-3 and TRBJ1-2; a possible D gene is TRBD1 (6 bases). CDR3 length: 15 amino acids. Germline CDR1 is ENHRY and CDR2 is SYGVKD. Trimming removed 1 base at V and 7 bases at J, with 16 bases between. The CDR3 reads CAISEFVRGSGGYTF. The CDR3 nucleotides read TGTGCCATCAGTGAGTTCGTCAGGGGCTCGGGTGGCTACACCTTC.

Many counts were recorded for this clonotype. Here the CDR3 reads CASSRRTGGAETQYF. In DNA, the CDR3 is TGTGCCAGTAGCCGGAGGACAGGGGGCGCTGAGACCCAGTACTTC. The gene calls are TRBV19 and TRBJ2-5, with 11 bases identical to TRBD1. In germline, CDR1 is LNHDA, CDR2 SQIVND (reference sequence). This CDR3 has 15 amino acids. The ends lost 6 bases at V and 5 bases at J; junction bases unmatched: 8.

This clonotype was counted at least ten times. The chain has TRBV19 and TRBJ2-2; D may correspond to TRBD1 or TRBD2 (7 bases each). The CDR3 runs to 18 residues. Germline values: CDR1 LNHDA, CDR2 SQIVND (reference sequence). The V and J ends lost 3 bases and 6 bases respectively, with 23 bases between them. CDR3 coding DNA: TGTGCCAGTAGTATCATAGGGAGGGGGCGGGAGACCGCCGGGGAGCTGTTTTTT. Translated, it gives CASSIIGRGRETAGELFF.

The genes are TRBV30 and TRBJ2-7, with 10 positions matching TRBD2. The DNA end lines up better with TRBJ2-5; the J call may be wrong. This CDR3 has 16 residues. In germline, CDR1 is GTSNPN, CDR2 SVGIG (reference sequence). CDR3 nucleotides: TGTGCCTGGAGTCTTGCGAGCGGGGGGGCAGAGGAGACCCAGTACTTC. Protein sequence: CAWSLASGGAEETQYF.

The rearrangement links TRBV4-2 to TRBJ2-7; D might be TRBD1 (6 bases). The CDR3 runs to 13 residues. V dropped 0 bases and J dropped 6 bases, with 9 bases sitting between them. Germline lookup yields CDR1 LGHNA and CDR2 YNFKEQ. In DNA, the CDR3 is TGTGCCAGCAGCCAAGACACAGGGCCCGAGCAGTACTTC. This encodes CASSQDTGPEQYF.

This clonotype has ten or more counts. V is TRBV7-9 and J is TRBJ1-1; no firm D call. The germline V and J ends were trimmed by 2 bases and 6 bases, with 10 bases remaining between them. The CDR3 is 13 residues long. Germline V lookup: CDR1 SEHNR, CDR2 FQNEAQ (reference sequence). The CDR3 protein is CASSLWEAAEAFF. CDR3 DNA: TGTGCCAGCAGCTTATGGGAGGCGGCTGAAGCTTTCTTT.

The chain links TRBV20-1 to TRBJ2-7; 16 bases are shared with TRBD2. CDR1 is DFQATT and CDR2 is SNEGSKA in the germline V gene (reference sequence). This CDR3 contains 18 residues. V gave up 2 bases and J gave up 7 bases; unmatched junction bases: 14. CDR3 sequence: CSARWPGLAGGAGGEQYF. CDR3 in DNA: TGCAGTGCTAGATGGCCGGGACTAGCGGGAGGGGCGGGCGGTGAGCAGTACTTC.

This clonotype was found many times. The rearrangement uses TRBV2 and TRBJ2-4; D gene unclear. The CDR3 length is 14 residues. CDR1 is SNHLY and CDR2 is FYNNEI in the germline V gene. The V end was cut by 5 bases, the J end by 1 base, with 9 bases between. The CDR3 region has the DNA TGTGCCAGCAGTCAACCCGGGGCCAAAAACATTCAGTACTTC. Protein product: CASSQPGAKNIQYF.

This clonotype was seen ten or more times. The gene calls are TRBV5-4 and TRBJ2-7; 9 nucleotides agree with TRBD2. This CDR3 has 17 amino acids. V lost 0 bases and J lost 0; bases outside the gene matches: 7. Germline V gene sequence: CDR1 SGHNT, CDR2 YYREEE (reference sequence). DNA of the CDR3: TGTGCCAGCAGCTTGGCCCTGACTAGCGGTATCTCCTACGAGCAGTACTTC. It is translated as CASSLALTSGISYEQYF.

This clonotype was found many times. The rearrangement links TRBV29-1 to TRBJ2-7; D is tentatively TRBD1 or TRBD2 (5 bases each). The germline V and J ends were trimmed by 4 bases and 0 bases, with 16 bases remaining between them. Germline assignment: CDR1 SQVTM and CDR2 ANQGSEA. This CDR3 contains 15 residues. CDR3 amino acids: CSVGDPGRASYEQYF. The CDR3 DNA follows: TGCAGCGTTGGGGACCCGGGCAGGGCCTCCTACGAGCAGTACTTC.

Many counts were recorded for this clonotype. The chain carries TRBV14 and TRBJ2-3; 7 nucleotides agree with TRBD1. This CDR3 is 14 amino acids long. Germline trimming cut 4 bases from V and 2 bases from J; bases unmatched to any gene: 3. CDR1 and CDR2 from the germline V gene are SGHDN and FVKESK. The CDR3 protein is CASSLGQNTDTQYF. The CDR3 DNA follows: TGTGCCAGCAGCCTGGGACAGAACACAGATACGCAGTATTTT.

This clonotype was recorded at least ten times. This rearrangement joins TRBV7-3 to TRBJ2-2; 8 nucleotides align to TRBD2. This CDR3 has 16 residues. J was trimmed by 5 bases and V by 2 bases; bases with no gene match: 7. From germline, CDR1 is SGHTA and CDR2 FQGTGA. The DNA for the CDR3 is TGTGCCAGCAGCTTATTGGGCGGGAGGAGTACCGGGGAGCTGTTTTTT. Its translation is CASSLLGGRSTGELFF.

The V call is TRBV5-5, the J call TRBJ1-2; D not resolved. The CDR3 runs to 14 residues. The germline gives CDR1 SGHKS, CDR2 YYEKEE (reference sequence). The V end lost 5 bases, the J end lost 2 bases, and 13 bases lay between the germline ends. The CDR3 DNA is TGTGCCAGCAGGCCGGGATTGCCGAACTATGGCTACACCTTC. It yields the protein CASRPGLPNYGYTF.

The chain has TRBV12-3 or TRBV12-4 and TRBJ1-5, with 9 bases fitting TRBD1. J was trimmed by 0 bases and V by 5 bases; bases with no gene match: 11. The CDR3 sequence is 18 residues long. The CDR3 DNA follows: TGTGCCAGCAGTAAAAGAGGGGGACAGGGATATAGCAATCAGCCCCAGCATTTT. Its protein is CASSKRGGQGYSNQPQHF.